The 8 T cell receptor beta chains below all came from one sample that was sequenced in a study of cytomegalovirus exposure and HLA in healthy donors. Use of 60 Vbeta and 13 Jbeta primers characterized the PCR. Method: immunoSEQ multiplex PCR; TCRdb's copy keeps in-frame clones and lacks some. The table lists more than 90,000 clones, about 76% of them singletons. The sequencing input was PBMCs. Receptors were obtained from a man younger than 40 in good health and CMV-seropositive.

This chain connects TRBV10-3 to TRBJ1-5, with D possibly being TRBD1 (5 bases). V was cut by 3 bases and J by 2 bases, with 8 bases left in between. Germline assignment: CDR1 ENHRY and CDR2 SYGVKD. The CDR3 contains 14 residues. The CDR3 sequence: CAISDGGGNQPQHF. The DNA for the CDR3 is TGTGCCATCAGTGATGGGGGGGGCAATCAGCCCCAGCATTTT.

This rearrangement joins TRBV5-1 to TRBJ1-2; TRBD1 is a possible D gene (6 bases). Trimming pared 0 bases from V and 4 bases from J, leaving 7 bases between. The CDR3 runs 13 residues. Per the germline V gene, CDR1 is SGHRS and CDR2 is YFSETQ. The CDR3 loop reads CASSLAQGYGYTF. The CDR3, as DNA: TGCGCCAGCAGCTTGGCACAGGGCTATGGCTACACCTTC.

This clone appeared a few times. The chain links TRBV6-5 to TRBJ1-6; 8 bases match TRBD1. V lost 6 bases, J lost 3 bases, and 7 bases stayed unmatched. The CDR3 contains 16 residues. CDR1 is MNHEY, CDR2 SVGAGI, per germline. CDR3 loop: CASSYTDRDYNSPLHF. The CDR3 coding sequence is TGTGCCAGCAGCTACACGGACAGGGACTATAATTCACCCCTCCACTTT.

The chain uses TRBV12-1 and TRBJ2-3; the table's D call, TRBD1, was not checked against the DNA. TRBV12-1 is designated a pseudogene. This CDR3 is 12 amino acids long. CDR3 sequence: CASSSNTDTQYF. CDR3 in DNA: TGTGCCAGCAGCTCCAACACAGATACGCAGTATTTT.

CDR3 loop: CASSLLREGGEQYF. The CDR3 DNA follows: TGTGCCAGCAGCCTCCTGAGGGAGGGGGGCGAGCAGTACTTC. The genes are TRBV14 and TRBJ2-7, with D possibly TRBD2 on 7 matching bases. V was trimmed by 4 bases and J by 6 bases, leaving 16 bases between them. Germline CDR1 reads SGHDN; CDR2 reads FVKESK. The CDR3 spans 14 residues. The whole variable domain, filled in from reference TRBV14 and TRBJ2-7, reads EAGVTQFPSHSVIEKGQTVTLRCDPISGHDNLYWYRRVMGKEIKFLLHFVKESKQDESGMPNNRFLAERTGGTYSTLKVQPAELEDSGVYFCASSLLREGGEQYFGPGTRLTVT.

This sequence joins TRBV4-3 and TRBJ1-4; D not certain. The germline V gene has CDR1 LGHNA and CDR2 YSLEER. The CDR3 contains 13 residues. V was cut by 3 bases and J by 8 bases, with 10 bases left in between. Here the CDR3 reads CASSQSEGEKLFF. CDR3 DNA sequence: TGCGCCAGCAGCCAGTCGGAGGGCGAAAAACTGTTTTTT.

This clone was seen only a few times. The chain is built from TRBV4-1 and TRBJ2-7; 9 nucleotides line up with TRBD2. V lost 1 base to trimming and J lost 6 bases; unmatched junction nucleotides: 10. The CDR3 has 16 amino acids. Per the germline V gene, CDR1 is MGHRA and CDR2 is YSYEKL. DNA for the CDR3: TGCGCCAGCAGCCAAGCCCAGCGGGGGGTCGAGGCCGAGCAGTACTTC. It specifies CASSQAQRGVEAEQYF.

Notes on this clone: Mismatch with germline at one junction end may stem from a read error. This chain connects TRBV4-3 to TRBJ1-2; 8 nucleotides line up with TRBD1. The CDR3 has 14 residues. Germline values: CDR1 LGHNA, CDR2 YSLEER. Here the CDR3 DNA reads TGCGCCAGCAGTTACCGACAGGGGAGCTATGGCTACCCCTTC. Protein sequence: CASSYRQGSYGYPF.